The present T cell receptor beta chain was sequenced within a study of T-cell reconstitution after alpha-beta-depleted transplantation in children. Whole-study findings and limits: At one year after transplant, newly produced T cells mostly accounted for T-cell counts and diversity. Several hundred expanded graft clones reportedly supplied alpha-beta T cells about two months after transplant. Certain patients had high TCRbeta diversity at day 60, and it came from recipient T cells and thymic progenitors that survived.

Unique molecular identifiers tagged the TCRbeta library. TCRdb fed the PCR reads into MiXCR, producing one record per CDR3 protein. The repertoire holds about 260,000 distinct CDR3 sequences, with under 9.5% as singletons. This clonotype was seen many times. What it recognizes is unknown. The receptor was isolated from a male patient younger than 18 who had a stem cell transplant for acute lymphoblastic leukemia, so the T cells may come from the graft donor. The specimen comprised PBMCs, mostly from graft donor cells, sampled 180 days after TCRalphabeta/CD19-depleted stem cell transplant.

CDR3 region: CASSYFGNTEAFF. The CDR3 region has the DNA TGTGCCAGCAGTTATTTCGGGAACACTGAAGCTTTCTTT. The chain has TRBV6-2 or TRBV6-3 and TRBJ1-1; no clear D gene. The CDR3 totals 13 residues. CDR1 is MNHEY, CDR2 SVGEGT, per germline. Trimming shortened V by 3 bases and J by 1 base, and 6 bases separated the two germline ends.